Following are 9 T cell receptor beta chains from one sample sequenced in a study of OX40 agonist ivuxolimab in advanced cancers. Profiled with immunoSEQ multiplex PCR; TCRdb holds only in-frame clones, not every one. The sample contains 70,000 or so clones, 92% of which appear only once. This material consisted of CD4+ or CD8+ T cells sorted from blood, taken in a trial of the OX40 agonist ivuxolimab. The receptors were gathered from an adult with an advanced solid tumor such as melanoma, head and neck, liver or kidney cancer.

This clone showed up just once. J is TRBJ1-1 and V is TRBV13; D might be TRBD1 (5 bases). Deletions cut 5 bases from V and 8 bases from J, with 21 bases between. The length of the CDR3 is 15 residues. Per the germline V gene, CDR1 is PRHDT and CDR2 is FYEKMQ (reference sequence). The CDR3 loop is CASSTPRGGDMEAFF. In nucleotides, the CDR3 is TGTGCCAGCAGCACTCCTCGTGGGGGGGATATGGAAGCTTTCTTT.

The chain has TRBV2 and TRBJ1-2; D may be TRBD1 (5 bases). Trimming took 5 bases from V and 1 from J, leaving 14 bases between them. Germline values: CDR1 SNHLY, CDR2 FYNNEI. The CDR3 contains 15 residues. CDR3 residues: CASSPWDGHNYGYTF. For the CDR3, the DNA is TGTGCCAGCAGTCCCTGGGACGGACATAACTATGGCTACACCTTC.

The genes are TRBV7-6 and TRBJ2-7; D might be TRBD2 (6 bases). This CDR3 region has 15 residues. Between the trimmed V and J ends, which lost 2 bases and 6 bases, there was a span of 17 bases. Germline V gives CDR1 SGHVS, CDR2 FNYEAQ. CDR3 bases: TGTGCCAGCAGCTTACCCGTGGGGGGTGGGGGCGAGCAGTACTTC. Translated: CASSLPVGGGGEQYF. The whole variable domain, filled in from reference TRBV7-6 and TRBJ2-7, reads GAGVSQSPRYKVTKRGQDVALRCDPISGHVSLYWYRQALGQGPEFLTYFNYEAQQDKSGLPNDRFSAERPEGSISTLTIQRTEQRDSAMYRCASSLPVGGGGEQYFGPGTRLTVT.

This chain uses TRBV4-3 with TRBJ1-5, with 7 bases identical to TRBD1. This CDR3 region has 16 residues. Germline loops: CDR1 LGHNA, CDR2 YSLEER. With 0 bases clipped from V and 6 bases from J, the junction kept 8 bases outside the gene matches. The CDR3 here is CASSQEAGQLGQPQHF. Written as DNA, the CDR3 is TGCGCCAGCAGCCAAGAGGCGGGACAGTTAGGTCAGCCCCAGCATTTT.

The chain recombines TRBV7-6 with TRBJ2-2; no definite D call. This CDR3 has 16 residues. Germline V CDR1 and CDR2: SGHVS, FNYEAQ. With 6 bases removed from V and 4 bases from J, the gap between germline ends came to 18 bases. Here the CDR3 DNA reads TGTGCCAGCAGTCATTCTAATAGGGTTGGCACCGGGGAGCTGTTTTTT. Protein: CASSHSNRVGTGELFF.

V gene TRBV5-1 combines with J gene TRBJ2-7, with 7 bases fitting TRBD1. The CDR3 covers 15 residues. The junction had 9 bases not matched to a gene; V was cut back by 3 bases and J by 3 bases. Germline V gene data show CDR1 as SGHRS and CDR2 as YFSETQ. This CDR3 is CASSYTGVTSYEQYF. DNA for the CDR3: TGCGCCAGCAGCTACACAGGGGTCACAAGCTACGAGCAGTACTTC.

The chain links TRBV9 to TRBJ2-3; D ambiguous. Germline loops: CDR1 SGDLS, CDR2 YYNGEE. V lost 0 bases to trimming and J lost 8 bases, with 16 bases between them. This CDR3 spans 15 amino acids. The CDR3 coding sequence is TGTGCCAGCAGCGTAGGTGAACTAAGCCACGGTACGCAGTATTTT. Translating it yields CASSVGELSHGTQYF.

This clone was detected once. V is TRBV9 and J is TRBJ2-7, with 8 bases aligning to TRBD1. Trimming removed 4 bases from V and 2 bases from J; junction bases left unmatched: 8. The germline V gene encodes CDR1 SGDLS and CDR2 YYNGEE. The CDR3 has 15 amino acids. CDR3 amino acids: CASSPHGTGAYEQYF. The CDR3 region has the DNA TGTGCCAGCAGCCCCCACGGGACAGGTGCCTACGAGCAGTACTTC. The whole variable domain, remainder taken from reference TRBV9 and TRBJ2-7, is DSGVTQTPKHLITATGQRVTLRCSPRSGDLSVYWYQQSLDQGLQFLIQYYNGEERAKGNILERFSAQQFPDLHSELNLSSLELGDSALYFCASSPHGTGAYEQYFGPGTRLTVT.

This chain connects TRBV27 to TRBJ1-2, with 10 bases fitting TRBD1. This CDR3 region has 15 residues. The ends lost 6 bases at V and 4 bases at J; junction bases unmatched: 8. The V gene's germline CDR1 is MNHEY and CDR2 SMNVEV (reference sequence). Here the CDR3 DNA reads TGTGCCAGCAGGACAGGGGGCGCCGGGATCTATGGCTACACCTTC. The encoded protein is CASRTGGAGIYGYTF.